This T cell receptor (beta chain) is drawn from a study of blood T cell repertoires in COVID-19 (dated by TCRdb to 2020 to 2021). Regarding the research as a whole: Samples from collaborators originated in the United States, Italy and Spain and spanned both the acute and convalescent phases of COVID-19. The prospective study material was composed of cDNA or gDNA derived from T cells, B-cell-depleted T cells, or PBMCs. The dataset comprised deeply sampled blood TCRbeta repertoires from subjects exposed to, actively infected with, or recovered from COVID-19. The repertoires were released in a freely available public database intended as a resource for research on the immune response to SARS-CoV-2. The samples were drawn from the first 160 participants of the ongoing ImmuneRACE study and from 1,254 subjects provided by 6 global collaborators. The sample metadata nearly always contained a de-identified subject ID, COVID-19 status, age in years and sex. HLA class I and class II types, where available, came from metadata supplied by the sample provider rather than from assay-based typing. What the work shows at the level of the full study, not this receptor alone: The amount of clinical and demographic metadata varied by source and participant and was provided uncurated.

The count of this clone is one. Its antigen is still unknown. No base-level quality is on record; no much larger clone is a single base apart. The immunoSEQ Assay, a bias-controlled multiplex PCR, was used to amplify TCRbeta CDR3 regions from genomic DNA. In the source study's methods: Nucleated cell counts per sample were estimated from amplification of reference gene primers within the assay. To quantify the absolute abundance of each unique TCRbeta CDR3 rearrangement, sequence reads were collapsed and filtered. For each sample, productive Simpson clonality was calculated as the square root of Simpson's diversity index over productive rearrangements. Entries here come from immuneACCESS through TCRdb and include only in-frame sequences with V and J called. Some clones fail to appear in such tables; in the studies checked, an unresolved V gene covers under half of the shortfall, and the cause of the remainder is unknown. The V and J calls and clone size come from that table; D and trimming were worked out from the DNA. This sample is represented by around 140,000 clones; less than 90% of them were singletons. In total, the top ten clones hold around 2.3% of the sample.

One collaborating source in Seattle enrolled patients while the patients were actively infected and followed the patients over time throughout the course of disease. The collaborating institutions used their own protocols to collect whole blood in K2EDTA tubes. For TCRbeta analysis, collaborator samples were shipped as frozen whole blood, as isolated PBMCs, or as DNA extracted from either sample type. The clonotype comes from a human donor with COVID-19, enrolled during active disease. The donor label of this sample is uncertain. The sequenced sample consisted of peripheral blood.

The CDR3 in this case is CASSPQTDSMNQPQHF. The DNA sequence follows: TGTGCCAGCAGCCCACAGACAGATAGCATGAATCAGCCCCAGCATTTT. The V and J segments used are TRBV4-2 and TRBJ1-5; the D segment could be TRBD1, given 5 matching bases. Reading the germline V gene gives CDR1 LGHNA and CDR2 YNFKEQ. V and J are truncated by 4 bases and 4 bases respectively, leaving an intervening sequence of 17 bases. The CDR3 holds 16 amino acids from the cysteine to the phenylalanine. Of the read, only the CDR3 DNA is kept; its 48 bases are in frame from base 1.